One and the same sample provided the 6 T cell receptor beta chains below, sequenced in a study of blood T cell repertoires in COVID-19 (dated by TCRdb to the early 2020s). The receptor library was made with the immunoSEQ multiplex PCR assay. TCRdb took this table from immuneACCESS and kept in-frame rearrangements with V and J called. Such tables lack part of the clones; where checked against another copy, unresolved V genes explain under half of the gap, and the rest is unexplained. In this sample the table shows 400,000 to 550,000 clones, about 85% of which occur a single time. The ten largest clones capture under 2% of the sample. The sample was PBMCs or T cells enriched from blood (not recorded which). The receptors were gathered from a woman between 18 and 29 years old with acute COVID-19.

The chain uses TRBV9 and TRBJ2-4, with 7 positions matching TRBD2. Germline loops: CDR1 SGDLS, CDR2 YYNGEE. There are 13 residues in the CDR3. V lost 2 bases to trimming and J lost 6 bases; unmatched junction nucleotides: 2. Written as DNA, the CDR3 is TGTGCCAGCAGCGTGTCTAGCGGAAACATTCAGTACTTC. It codes for CASSVSSGNIQYF.

The CDR3, as DNA: TGTGCCAGCAGTTACCCCCGGTCCTACGAGCAGTACTTC. Amino acid sequence: CASSYPRSYEQYF. The chain carries TRBV6-2 or TRBV6-3 and TRBJ2-7; no reliable D call. Trimming left V 2 bases short and J 1 base short, with 6 bases between. CDR3 length: 13 residues. Germline CDR1 reads MNHEY; CDR2 reads SVGEGT.

In this sample, this clone turned up once. The chain employs TRBV16 and TRBJ1-5, with D possibly TRBD1 on 5 matching bases. Germline CDR1 is KGHSY and CDR2 is FQNENV. Trimming cost V 2 bases and J 4 bases, with 15 bases left between them. The CDR3 sequence is 16 residues long. In DNA form, the CDR3 reads TGTGCCAGCAGCCAAAATGAAGGGCAGGGAAATCAGCCCCAGCATTTT. Amino acids: CASSQNEGQGNQPQHF.

Turning to this clone: The sample contains more than one DNA sequence encoding this CDR3. The CDR3 DNA reads as TGTGCCAGCAGCTCAGGACTAGCGGGAGGCGAGCAGTACTTC. Protein product: CASSSGLAGGEQYF. This chain uses TRBV7-2 with TRBJ2-7; 14 bases agree with TRBD2. Germline CDR1 reads SGHTA; CDR2 reads FQGNSA. The V segment lost 4 bases and the J segment 6 bases; nucleotides outside the gene matches: 2. The CDR3 is 14 residues long.

The chain carries TRBV5-1 and TRBJ2-7; 7 bases fit TRBD2. The CDR3 has 14 residues. Trimming at V came to 4 bases and at J to 2 bases, leaving 6 bases not matched to a gene. Germline values: CDR1 SGHRS, CDR2 YFSETQ. The CDR3 sequence is CASSPQAGPYEQYF. CDR3 sequence (DNA): TGCGCCAGCAGCCCGCAAGCGGGACCCTACGAGCAGTACTTC.

The chain links TRBV4-2 to TRBJ1-1, with 8 bases aligning to TRBD1. The germline V gene encodes CDR1 LGHNA and CDR2 YNFKEQ. The V and J ends lost 6 bases and 11 bases, in that order; junction bases with no gene match: 14. This CDR3 contains 14 residues. DNA of the CDR3: TGTGCCAGCAGTAGCGGACAGGGCGATTTACGGGCTTTCTTT. It codes for CASSSGQGDLRAFF.